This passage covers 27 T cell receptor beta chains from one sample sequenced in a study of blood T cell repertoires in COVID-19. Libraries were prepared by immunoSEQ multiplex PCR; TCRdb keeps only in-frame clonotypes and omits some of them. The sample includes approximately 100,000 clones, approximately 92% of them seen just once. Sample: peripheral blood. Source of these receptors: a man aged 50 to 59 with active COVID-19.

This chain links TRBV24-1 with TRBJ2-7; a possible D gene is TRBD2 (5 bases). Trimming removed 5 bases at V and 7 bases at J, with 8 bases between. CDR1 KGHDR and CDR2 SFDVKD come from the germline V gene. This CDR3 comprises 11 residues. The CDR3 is CATSVGGEQYF. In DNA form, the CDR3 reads TGTGCCACCAGTGTCGGAGGAGAGCAGTACTTC.

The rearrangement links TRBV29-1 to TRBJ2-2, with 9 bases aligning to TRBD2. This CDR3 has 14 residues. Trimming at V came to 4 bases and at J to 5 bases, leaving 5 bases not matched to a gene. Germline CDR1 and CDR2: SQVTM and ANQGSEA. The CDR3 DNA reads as TGCAGCGTTGGCAGCGGGAGGTGGACCGGGGAGCTGTTTTTT. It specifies CSVGSGRWTGELFF.

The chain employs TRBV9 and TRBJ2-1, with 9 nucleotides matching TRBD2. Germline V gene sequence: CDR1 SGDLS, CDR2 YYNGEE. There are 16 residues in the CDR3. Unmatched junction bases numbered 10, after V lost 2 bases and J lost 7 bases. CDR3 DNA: TGTGCCAGCAGCGTCGGTAGCGGGAGAATCTTGAATGAGCAGTTCTTC. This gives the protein CASSVGSGRILNEQFF.

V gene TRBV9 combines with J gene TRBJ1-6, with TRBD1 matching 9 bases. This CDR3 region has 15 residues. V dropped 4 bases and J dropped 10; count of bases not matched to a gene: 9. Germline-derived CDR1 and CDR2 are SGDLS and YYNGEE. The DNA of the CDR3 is TGTGCCAGCAGCCGTGTCCCGGGACAGGGATCACCCCTCCACTTT. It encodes CASSRVPGQGSPLHF.

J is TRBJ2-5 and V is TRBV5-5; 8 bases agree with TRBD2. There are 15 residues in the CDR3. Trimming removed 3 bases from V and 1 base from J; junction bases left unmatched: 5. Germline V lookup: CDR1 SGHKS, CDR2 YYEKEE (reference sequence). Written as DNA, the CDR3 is TGTGCCAGCAGCTCCCCTGGACTAGCCCAAGAGACCCAGTACTTC. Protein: CASSSPGLAQETQYF. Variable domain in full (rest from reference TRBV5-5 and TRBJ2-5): DAGVTQSPTHLIKTRGQQVTLRCSPISGHKSVSWYQQVLGQGPQFIFQYYEKEERGRGNFPDRFSARQFPNYSSELNVNALLLGDSALYLCASSSPGLAQETQYFGPGTRLLVL.

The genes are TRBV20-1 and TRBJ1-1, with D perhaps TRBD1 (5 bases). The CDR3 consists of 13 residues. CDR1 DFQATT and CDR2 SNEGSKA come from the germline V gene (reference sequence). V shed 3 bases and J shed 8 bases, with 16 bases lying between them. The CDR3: CSASWGGFSEAFF. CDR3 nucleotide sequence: TGCAGTGCTAGTTGGGGGGGTTTTTCCGAAGCTTTCTTT.

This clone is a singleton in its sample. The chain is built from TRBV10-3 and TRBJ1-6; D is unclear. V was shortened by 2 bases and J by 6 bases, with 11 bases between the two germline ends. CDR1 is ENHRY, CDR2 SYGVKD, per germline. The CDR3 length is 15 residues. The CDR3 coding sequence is TGTGCCATCAGTGAGGGGCTCCGTGGTAATTCACCCCTCCACTTT. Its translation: CAISEGLRGNSPLHF.

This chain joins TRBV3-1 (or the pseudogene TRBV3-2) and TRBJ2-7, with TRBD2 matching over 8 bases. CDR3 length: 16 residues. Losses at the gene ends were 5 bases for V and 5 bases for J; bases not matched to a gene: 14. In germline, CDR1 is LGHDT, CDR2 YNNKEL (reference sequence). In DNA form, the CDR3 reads TGTGCCAGCAGCAACCGGCCGGGACTAGTACTCAACGAGCAGTACTTC. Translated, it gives CASSNRPGLVLNEQYF.

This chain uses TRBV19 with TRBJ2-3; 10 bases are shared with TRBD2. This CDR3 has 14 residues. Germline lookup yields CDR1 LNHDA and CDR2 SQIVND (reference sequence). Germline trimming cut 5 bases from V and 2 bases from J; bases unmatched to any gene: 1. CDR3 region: CASSLAGDTDTQYF. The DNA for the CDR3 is TGTGCCAGTAGTCTAGCGGGAGACACAGATACGCAGTATTTT. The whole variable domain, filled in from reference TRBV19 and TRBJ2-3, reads DGGITQSPKYLFRKEGQNVTLSCEQNLNHDAMYWYRQDPGQGLRLIYYSQIVNDFQKGDIAEGYSVSREKKESFPLTVTSAQKNPTAFYLCASSLAGDTDTQYFGPGTRLTVL.

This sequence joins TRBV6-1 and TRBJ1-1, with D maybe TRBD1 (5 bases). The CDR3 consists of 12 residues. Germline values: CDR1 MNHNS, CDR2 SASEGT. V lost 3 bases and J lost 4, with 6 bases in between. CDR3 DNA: TGTGCCAGCAGTGACGACAGCACTGAAGCTTTCTTT. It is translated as CASSDDSTEAFF.

The CDR3 protein is CASSQPTSGKETQYF. CDR3 DNA: TGTGCCAGCAGCCAACCCACTAGCGGGAAGGAAACGCAGTATTTT. The chain couples TRBV4-2 to TRBJ2-3; 10 bases are shared with TRBD2. Trimming took 2 bases from V and 9 from J; bases not matched to a gene: 8. Germline CDR1 LGHNA, CDR2 YNFKEQ. The CDR3 has 15 amino acids.

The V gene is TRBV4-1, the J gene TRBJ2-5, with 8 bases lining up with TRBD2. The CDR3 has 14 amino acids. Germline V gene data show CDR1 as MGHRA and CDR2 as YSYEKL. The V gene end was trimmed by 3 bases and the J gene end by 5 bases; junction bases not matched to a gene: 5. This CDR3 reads CASSHSGTRETQYF. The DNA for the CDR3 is TGCGCCAGCAGCCATAGCGGGACTCGGGAGACCCAGTACTTC.

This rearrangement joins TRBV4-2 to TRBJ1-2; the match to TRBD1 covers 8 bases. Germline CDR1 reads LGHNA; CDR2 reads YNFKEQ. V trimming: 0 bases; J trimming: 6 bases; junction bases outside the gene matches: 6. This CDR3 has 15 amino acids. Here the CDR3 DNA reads TGTGCCAGCAGCCAAGAACTTTGGACAGGGCATGGCTACACCTTC. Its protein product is CASSQELWTGHGYTF.

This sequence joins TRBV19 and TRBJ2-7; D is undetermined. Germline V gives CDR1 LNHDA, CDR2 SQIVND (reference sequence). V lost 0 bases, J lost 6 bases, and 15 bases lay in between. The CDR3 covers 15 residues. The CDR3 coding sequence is TGTGCCAGTAGTATAGATCTCGGAACTCCGGGCGAGCAGTACTTC. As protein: CASSIDLGTPGEQYF.

CDR3 loop: CATSGRGTGGMETQYF. CDR3 DNA sequence: TGTGCCACCAGTGGACGGGGGACAGGGGGGATGGAGACCCAGTACTTC. The J gene is TRBJ2-5, the V gene TRBV24-1; 11 nucleotides match TRBD1. The V segment lost 5 bases and the J segment 5 bases; nucleotides outside the gene matches: 9. This CDR3 has 16 residues. Germline CDR1 reads KGHDR; CDR2 reads SFDVKD.

The CDR3 spells CASSIRDTGELFF. DNA of the CDR3: TGCGCCAGCAGCATACGGGACACCGGGGAGCTGTTTTTT. V gene TRBV5-1 combines with J gene TRBJ2-2, with D uncertain. Trimming cost V 4 bases and J 3 bases, with 7 bases left between them. The CDR3 has 13 amino acids. Germline CDR1 reads SGHRS; CDR2 reads YFSETQ.

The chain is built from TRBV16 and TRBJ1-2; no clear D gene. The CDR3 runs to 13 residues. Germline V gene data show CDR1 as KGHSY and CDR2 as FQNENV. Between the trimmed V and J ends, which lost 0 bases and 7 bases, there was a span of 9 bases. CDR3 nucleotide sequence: TGTGCCAGCAGCCAATCCGCCGCTACTGGCTACACCTTC. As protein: CASSQSAATGYTF.

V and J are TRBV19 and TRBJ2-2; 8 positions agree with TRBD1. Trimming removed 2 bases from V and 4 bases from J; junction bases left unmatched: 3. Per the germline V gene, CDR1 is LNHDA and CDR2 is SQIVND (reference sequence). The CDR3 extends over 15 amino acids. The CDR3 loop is CASSIQGAGTGELFF. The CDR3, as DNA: TGTGCCAGTAGTATACAGGGGGCCGGCACCGGGGAGCTGTTTTTT.

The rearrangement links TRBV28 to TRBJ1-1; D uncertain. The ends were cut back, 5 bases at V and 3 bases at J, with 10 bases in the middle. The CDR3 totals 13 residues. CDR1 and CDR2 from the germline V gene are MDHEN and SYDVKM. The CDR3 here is CASSPGGYTEAFF. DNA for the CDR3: TGTGCCAGCAGTCCCGGAGGGTACACTGAAGCTTTCTTT.

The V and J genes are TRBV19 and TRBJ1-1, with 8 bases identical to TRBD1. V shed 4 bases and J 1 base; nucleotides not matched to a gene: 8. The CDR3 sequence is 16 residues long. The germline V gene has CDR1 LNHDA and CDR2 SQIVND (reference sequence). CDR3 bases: TGTGCCAGTAGTACAGGGGGCGTTGAGGAGAACACTGAAGCTTTCTTT. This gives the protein CASSTGGVEENTEAFF.

The CDR3 loop reads CASTATSGNRETQYF. The DNA for the CDR3 is TGCGCCAGCACCGCGACTAGCGGGAATAGGGAGACCCAGTACTTC. The chain employs TRBV5-1 and TRBJ2-5; TRBD2 agrees at 11 bases. Trimming cost V 6 bases and J 5 bases; bases outside gene matches: 9. The CDR3 runs 15 residues. The germline CDR1 and CDR2 sequences are SGHRS and YFSETQ.

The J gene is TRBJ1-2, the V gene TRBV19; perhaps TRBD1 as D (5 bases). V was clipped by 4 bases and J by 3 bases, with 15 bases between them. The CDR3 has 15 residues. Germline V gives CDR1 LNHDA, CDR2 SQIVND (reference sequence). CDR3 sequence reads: CASSRREGADYGYTF. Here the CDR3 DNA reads TGTGCCAGTAGTAGACGAGAAGGGGCGGACTATGGCTACACCTTC.

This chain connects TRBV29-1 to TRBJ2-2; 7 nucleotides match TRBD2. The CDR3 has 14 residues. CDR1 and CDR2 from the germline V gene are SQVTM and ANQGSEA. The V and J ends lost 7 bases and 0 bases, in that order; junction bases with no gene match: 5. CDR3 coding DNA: TGCAGCGCCCGGGCGGGGGCGAACACCGGGGAGCTGTTTTTT. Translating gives CSARAGANTGELFF.

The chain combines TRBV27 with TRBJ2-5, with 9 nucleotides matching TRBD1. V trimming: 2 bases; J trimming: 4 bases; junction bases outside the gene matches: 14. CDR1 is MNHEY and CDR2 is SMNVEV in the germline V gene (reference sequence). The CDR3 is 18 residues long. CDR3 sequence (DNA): TGTGCCAGCAGTTTAGGTGCTCGACAGGGGGGTGAGAGAGAGACCCAGTACTTC. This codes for CASSLGARQGGERETQYF.

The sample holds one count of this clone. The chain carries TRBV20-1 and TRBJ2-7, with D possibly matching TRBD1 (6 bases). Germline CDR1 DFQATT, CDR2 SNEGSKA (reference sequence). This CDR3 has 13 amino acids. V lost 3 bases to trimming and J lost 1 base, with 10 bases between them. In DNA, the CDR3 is TGCAGTGCTAGTGGGACAACATCCTACGAGCAGTACTTC. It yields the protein CSASGTTSYEQYF.

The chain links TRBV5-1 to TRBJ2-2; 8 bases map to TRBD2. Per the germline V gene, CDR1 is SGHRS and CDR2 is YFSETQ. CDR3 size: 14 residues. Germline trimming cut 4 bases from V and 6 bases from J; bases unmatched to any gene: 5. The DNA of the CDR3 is TGCGCCAGCAGCCTCCGGGAGGGGGCCGGGGAGCTGTTTTTT. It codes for CASSLREGAGELFF.

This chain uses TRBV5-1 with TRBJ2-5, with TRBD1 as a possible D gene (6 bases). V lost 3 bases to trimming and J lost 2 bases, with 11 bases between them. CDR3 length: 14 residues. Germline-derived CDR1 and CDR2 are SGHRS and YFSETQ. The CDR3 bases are TGCGCCAGCAGCTCCGGGACATTGCAAGAGACCCAGTACTTC. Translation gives CASSSGTLQETQYF.